This T cell receptor (beta chain) was sequenced during a study of T cell clonotyping in hematopoietic cell transplantation. Looked up from germline, CDR1 is LNHDA and CDR2 is SQIVND (reference sequence). Trimming removed 3 bases at V and 3 bases at J, with 12 bases between. The CDR3 is made up of 14 amino acids. Generated by immunoSEQ multiplex PCR, the TCRdb table keeps only in-frame clones and is missing some. Of about 16,000 clones in the sample, 80% to 90% were seen once. The clonotype originates from a woman aged 40 to 50 in good health. Some clones in this sample may be carry-over from other donors' samples. V gene TRBV19 combines with J gene TRBJ2-7, with a possible D match to TRBD2 (5 bases). Sequencing was performed on peripheral blood mononuclear cells. The CDR3 region has the DNA TGTGCCAGTAGTATGCAAGGACTTAACTACGAGCAGTACTTC. As protein: CASSMQGLNYEQYF.